This TCR beta chain appears in the sequencing data of a study of glioma-infiltrating T cells. Study-level points and caveats: Gliomas, especially low-grade, showed above-expected tissue-blood divergence; non-neoplastic patients showed below.

Amplification of TCR alpha and beta CDR3 regions from RNA used iRepertoire nested multiplex PCR. Tissue mRNA or PBMC total RNA, roughly 90-400 ng, went into one-step reverse transcription and amplification. TCRdb reprocessed the multiplex PCR reads via MiXCR and lists one record per CDR3 protein. The sample shows tens of thousands of distinct CDR3 sequences, around a quarter of them seen only once. This clonotype occurred many times. The antigen is undetermined. Germline V lookup: CDR1 MNHNS, CDR2 SASEGT. CDR3 length: 15 residues. V was clipped by 5 bases and J by 6 bases, with 20 bases between them. The sequenced sample consisted of glioma tissue, nonneoplastic brain tissue, or PBMCs (not recorded which). The receptor was derived from a human donor with low-grade glioma or glioblastoma, undergoing nonglioma brain surgery, or in good health (not recorded which). J is TRBJ2-7 and V is TRBV6-1, with D hard to call. In DNA, the CDR3 is TGTGCCAGCAGTCTAGATGTTATAACAGTAGTCGAGCAGTACTTC. Amino acid sequence: CASSLDVITVVEQYF.